In its sample, the clone carrying this T cell receptor beta chain was seen a few times. Profiling relied on immunoSEQ multiplex PCR, and the TCRdb table lists in-frame clones only, not all of them. The sample lists about 53,000 clones; 84% were seen once. This sample stems from a study of OX40 agonist ivuxolimab in advanced cancers. The CDR3 spans 15 residues. Per the germline V gene, CDR1 is MNHNY and CDR2 is SVGAGI (reference sequence). With V trimmed by 6 bases and J by 4 bases, 10 bases remained unmatched. The sample in question was CD4+ or CD8+ T cells sorted from blood, obtained in a trial of the OX40 agonist ivuxolimab. The receptor's source is an adult with an advanced solid tumor such as melanoma, head and neck, liver or kidney cancer. This chain uses TRBV6-6 with TRBJ1-2, with 8 bases matching TRBD1. Here the CDR3 reads CASRPRTGLGYGYTF. DNA of the CDR3: TGTGCCAGCAGACCGAGGACAGGGTTGGGCTATGGCTACACCTTC.